The T cell receptor beta chain under discussion was sequenced for a study of PD-1 blockade in classical Hodgkin lymphoma. Remarks on this clone: Its antigen is unknown.

The germline V gene has CDR1 MNHEY and CDR2 SMNVEV (reference sequence). This CDR3 is 13 amino acids long. Between the trimmed V and J ends, which lost 6 bases and 5 bases, there was a span of 11 bases. Only in-frame clones appear in the TCRdb table, and some are missing; sequencing was by immunoSEQ multiplex PCR. The data contain 70,000 or so clones, nearly 95% of them singletons. General study points: Compared with healthy donors, newly diagnosed patients reportedly showed lower baseline TCR diversity.

Time point in this sample: newly diagnosed, previously untreated cHL patient sample. The sequence derives from a human donor with classical Hodgkin lymphoma. V gene TRBV27 combines with J gene TRBJ2-1; D ambiguous. The sequenced sample was peripheral blood mononuclear cells (PBMCs). The CDR3 sequence is CASRRGRDNEQFF. The CDR3 DNA follows: TGTGCCAGCAGGAGAGGACGGGACAATGAGCAGTTCTTC.